This TCR beta chain was retrieved from a study of cytomegalovirus exposure and HLA in healthy donors. General study points: For TCR beta chains, V- and J-gene trimming was later linked to a missense DCLRE1C variant.

The PCR ran on 60 Vbeta and 13 Jbeta primers. The repertoire was sequenced with immunoSEQ multiplex PCR; TCRdb's copy has only in-frame clones and lacks some. The data contain about 140,000 clones, 82% of them singletons. Note on this clone: The target antigen is unknown.

Each donor's status was that of a healthy bone marrow donor. The TCR originated in a young man in good health and CMV-seropositive. The sequencing input was PBMCs.

In DNA, the CDR3 is TGTGCCAGCAGCCAACGGGAGGGGAACACTGAAGCTTTCTTT. This codes for CASSQREGNTEAFF. V is TRBV7-8 and J is TRBJ1-1; D remains unclear. V was pared by 5 bases and J by 1 base, with 11 bases between. CDR1 is SGHVS and CDR2 is FQNEAQ in the germline V gene. This CDR3 comprises 14 residues.